A selection of T cell receptor beta chains follows, all from one sample in a study of chemoradiotherapy in HPV16-positive cancers. TCRdb keeps only in-frame clones here, not all; method: immunoSEQ multiplex PCR. Here the sample spans nearly 9,000 clones, approximately 84% being singletons. Sequenced material: tumor tissue, taken from a patient who underwent chemoradiotherapy. The source is a human donor with HPV-associated anogenital cancer. The conserved cysteine and the conserved F or W are not part of the CDR3 here. Clone size is not always given. Where it is, it says once, few, many or a class for expanded clones.

cdr3_aa clone_size j_call v_call
SVEVGRGETQY few TRBJ2-5 TRBV29-1
ASSPLGGGLGTGELF once TRBJ2-2 TRBV7-9
SATPQETQY - TRBJ2-5 TRBV20-1
ASSFGQGGGYT few TRBJ1-2 TRBV5-1
ASSPATGNNEQF - TRBJ2-1 TRBV18
ASSDSAGGATEAF - TRBJ1-1 TRBV6-4
ASSFPLVRGRGNEQY - TRBJ2-7 TRBV28
ASSLATGSGNTIY - TRBJ1-3 TRBV5-1
ASTRIGGSGANVLT - TRBJ2-6 TRBV27
ASSLEFGYPQHYEQY once TRBJ2-7 TRBV11-2
ASSLAGGRTGELF once TRBJ2-2 TRBV6-6
ASSLDLRTSWRSSSYEQY - TRBJ2-7 TRBV11-2
ASRVSGQGNTEAF - TRBJ1-1 TRBV28
ASRPGQGTDTQY - TRBJ2-3 TRBV7-9
ASSQSPRQGKLF - TRBJ1-4 TRBV16
ASRRGTGASYEQY few TRBJ2-7 TRBV2
ASSLGADTQY - TRBJ2-3 TRBV6-6
ASSDSYEQY - TRBJ2-7 TRBV10-1
ASSQTLGYRVVGELF - TRBJ2-2 TRBV4-1
ASSSSLREVSGNTIY - TRBJ1-3 TRBV28
ASSLHGGTGELF once TRBJ2-2 TRBV11-3
SVEEAVSGELF - TRBJ2-2 TRBV29-1
ASRGHYGYT - TRBJ1-2 TRBV28
ASSAPEGANTIY - TRBJ1-3 TRBV9
ASSLLGAYGYT - TRBJ1-2 TRBV7-3
ASSELTSPNEQF - TRBJ2-1 TRBV5-1
SVEEGQGQDNEQF - TRBJ2-1 TRBV29-1
ASSPDPGDGELF - TRBJ1-4 TRBV11-3
ASSLGHEQY - TRBJ2-7 TRBV5-5
SVGRDSEAF - TRBJ1-1 TRBV29-1
ASQVSYEQY - TRBJ2-7 TRBV19
ASRGKAQETQY - TRBJ2-5 TRBV6-1
SVVMGANEKLF - TRBJ1-4 TRBV29-1
ASSLGAGGVGEQY - TRBJ2-7 TRBV11-2
ASSQDLREGNGYT - TRBJ1-2 TRBV4-2
ASSRGITGELF - TRBJ2-2 TRBV2
ASSLWGGVGETQY few TRBJ2-5 TRBV5-5
ASSQGQNTGELF - TRBJ2-2 TRBV5-1